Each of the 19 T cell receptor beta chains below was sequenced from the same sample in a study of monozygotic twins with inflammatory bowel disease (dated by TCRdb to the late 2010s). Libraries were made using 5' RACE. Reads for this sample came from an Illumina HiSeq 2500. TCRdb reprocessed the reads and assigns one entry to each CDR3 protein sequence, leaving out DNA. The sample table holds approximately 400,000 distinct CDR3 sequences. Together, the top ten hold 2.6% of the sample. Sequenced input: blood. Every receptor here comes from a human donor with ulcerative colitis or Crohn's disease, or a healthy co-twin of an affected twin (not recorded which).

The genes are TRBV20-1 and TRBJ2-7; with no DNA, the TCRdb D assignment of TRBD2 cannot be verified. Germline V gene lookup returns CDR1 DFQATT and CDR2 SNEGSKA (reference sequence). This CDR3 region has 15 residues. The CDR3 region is CSAESGLGISYEQYF.

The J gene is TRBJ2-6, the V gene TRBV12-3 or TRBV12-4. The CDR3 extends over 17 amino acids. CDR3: CASSLNAAASGANVLTF.

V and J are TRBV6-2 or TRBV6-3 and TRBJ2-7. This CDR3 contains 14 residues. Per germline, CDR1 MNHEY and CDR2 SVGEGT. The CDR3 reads CASSYPGHNDEQYF.

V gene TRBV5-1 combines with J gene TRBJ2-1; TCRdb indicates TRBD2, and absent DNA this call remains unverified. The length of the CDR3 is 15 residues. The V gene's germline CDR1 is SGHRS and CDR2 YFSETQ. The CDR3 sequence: CASSLAPRAGYEQFF. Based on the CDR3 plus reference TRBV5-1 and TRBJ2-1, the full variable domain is KAGVTQTPRYLIKTRGQQVTLSCSPISGHRSVSWYQQTPGQGLQFLFEYFSETQRNKGNFPGRFSGRQFSNSRSEMNVSTLELGDSALYLCASSLAPRAGYEQFFGPGTRLTVL.

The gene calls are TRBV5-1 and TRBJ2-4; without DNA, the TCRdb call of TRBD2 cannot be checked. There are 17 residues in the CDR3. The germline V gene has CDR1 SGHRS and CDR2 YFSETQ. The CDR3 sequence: CASSRDVRIVAKNIQYF.

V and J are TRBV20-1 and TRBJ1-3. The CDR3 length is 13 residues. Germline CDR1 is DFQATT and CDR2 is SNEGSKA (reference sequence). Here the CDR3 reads CSASPGLGNTIYF.

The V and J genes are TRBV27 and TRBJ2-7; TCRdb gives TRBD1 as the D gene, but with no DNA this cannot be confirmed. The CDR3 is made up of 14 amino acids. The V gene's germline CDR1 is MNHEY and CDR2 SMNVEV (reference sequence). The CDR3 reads CASSFLDRTYEQYF.

CDR3 sequence reads: CASSLFGLAGVNTGVLFF. The chain carries TRBV11-2 and TRBJ2-2; TCRdb's D call, TRBD2, is unchecked because there is no DNA. CDR1 SGHAT and CDR2 FQNNGV come from the germline V gene. The CDR3 totals 18 residues. Variable domain in full (rest from reference TRBV11-2 and TRBJ2-2): EAGVAQSPRYKIIEKRQSVAFWCNPISGHATLYWYQQILGQGPKLLIQFQNNGVVDDSQLPKDRFSAERLKGVDSTLKIQPAKLEDSAVYLCASSLFGLAGVNTGVLFFGEGSRLTVL.

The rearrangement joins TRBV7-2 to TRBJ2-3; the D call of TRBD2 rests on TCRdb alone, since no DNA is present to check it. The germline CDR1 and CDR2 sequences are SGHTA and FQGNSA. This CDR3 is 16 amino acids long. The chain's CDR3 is CASSFGAGDSTDTQYF.

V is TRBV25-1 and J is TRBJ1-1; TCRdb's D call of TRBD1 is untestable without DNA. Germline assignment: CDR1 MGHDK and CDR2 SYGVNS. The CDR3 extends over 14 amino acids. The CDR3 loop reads CASSESGVPAEAFF.

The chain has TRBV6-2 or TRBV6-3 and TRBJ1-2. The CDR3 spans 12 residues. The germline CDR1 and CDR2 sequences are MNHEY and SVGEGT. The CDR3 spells CASSPTTYGYTF.

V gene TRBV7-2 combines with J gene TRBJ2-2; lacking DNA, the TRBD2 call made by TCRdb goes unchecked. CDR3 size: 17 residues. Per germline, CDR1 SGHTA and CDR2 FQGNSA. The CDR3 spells CASSRFSGGSSAGELFF. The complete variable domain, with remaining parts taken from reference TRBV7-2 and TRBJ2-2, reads GAGVSQSPSNKVTEKGKDVELRCDPISGHTALYWYRQSLGQGLEFLIYFQGNSAPDKSGLPSDRFSAERTGGSVSTLTIQRTQQEDSAVYLCASSRFSGGSSAGELFFGEGSRLTVL.

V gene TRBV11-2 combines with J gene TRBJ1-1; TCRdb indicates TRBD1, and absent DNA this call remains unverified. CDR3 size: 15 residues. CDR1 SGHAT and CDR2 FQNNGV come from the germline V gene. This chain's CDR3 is CASSSRTGTLAEAFF.

The CDR3 protein is CASRDAGEQYF. This chain links TRBV7-9 with TRBJ2-7. Germline-derived CDR1 and CDR2 are SEHNR and FQNEAQ (reference sequence). The CDR3 loop spans 11 amino acids.

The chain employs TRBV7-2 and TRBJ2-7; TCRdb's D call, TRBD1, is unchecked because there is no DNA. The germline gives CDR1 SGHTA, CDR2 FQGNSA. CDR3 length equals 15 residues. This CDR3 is CASSARTGGFYEQYF.

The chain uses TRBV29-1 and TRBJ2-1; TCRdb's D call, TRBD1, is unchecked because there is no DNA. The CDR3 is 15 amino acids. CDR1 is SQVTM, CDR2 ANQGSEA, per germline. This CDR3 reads CSVEGSRTGGNEQFF.

This chain's CDR3 is CASSPPGQGGSEQYF. V and J are TRBV18 and TRBJ2-7; TCRdb outputs TRBD1, but without DNA this stays unchecked. The CDR3 totals 15 residues. CDR1 and CDR2 (germline): KGHSH, LQKENI.

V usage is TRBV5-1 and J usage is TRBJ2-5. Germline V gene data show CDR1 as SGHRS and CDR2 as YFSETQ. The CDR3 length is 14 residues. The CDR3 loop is CASSFEGDQETQYF. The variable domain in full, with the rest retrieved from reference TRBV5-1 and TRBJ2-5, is KAGVTQTPRYLIKTRGQQVTLSCSPISGHRSVSWYQQTPGQGLQFLFEYFSETQRNKGNFPGRFSGRQFSNSRSEMNVSTLELGDSALYLCASSFEGDQETQYFGPGTRLLVL.

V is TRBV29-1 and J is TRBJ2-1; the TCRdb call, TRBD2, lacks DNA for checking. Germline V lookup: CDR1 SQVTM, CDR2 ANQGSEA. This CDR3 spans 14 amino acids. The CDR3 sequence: CSGRWGGPGDEQFF.